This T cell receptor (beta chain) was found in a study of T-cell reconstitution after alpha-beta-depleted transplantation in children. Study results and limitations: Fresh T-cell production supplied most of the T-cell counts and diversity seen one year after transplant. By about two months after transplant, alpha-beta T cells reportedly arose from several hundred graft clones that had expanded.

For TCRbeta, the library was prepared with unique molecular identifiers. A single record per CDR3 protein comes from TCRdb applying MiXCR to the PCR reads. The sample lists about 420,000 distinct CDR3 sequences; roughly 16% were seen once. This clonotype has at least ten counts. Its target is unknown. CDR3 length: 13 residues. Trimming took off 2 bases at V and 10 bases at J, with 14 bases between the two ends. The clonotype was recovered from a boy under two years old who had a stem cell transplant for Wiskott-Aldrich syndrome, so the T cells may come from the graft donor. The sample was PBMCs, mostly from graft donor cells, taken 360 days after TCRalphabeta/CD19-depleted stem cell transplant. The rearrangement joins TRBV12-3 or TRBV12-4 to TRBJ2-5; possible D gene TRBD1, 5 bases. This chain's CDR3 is CASSLRAGPSQYF. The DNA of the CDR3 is TGTGCCAGCAGTTTAAGGGCAGGGCCGAGCCAGTACTTC.